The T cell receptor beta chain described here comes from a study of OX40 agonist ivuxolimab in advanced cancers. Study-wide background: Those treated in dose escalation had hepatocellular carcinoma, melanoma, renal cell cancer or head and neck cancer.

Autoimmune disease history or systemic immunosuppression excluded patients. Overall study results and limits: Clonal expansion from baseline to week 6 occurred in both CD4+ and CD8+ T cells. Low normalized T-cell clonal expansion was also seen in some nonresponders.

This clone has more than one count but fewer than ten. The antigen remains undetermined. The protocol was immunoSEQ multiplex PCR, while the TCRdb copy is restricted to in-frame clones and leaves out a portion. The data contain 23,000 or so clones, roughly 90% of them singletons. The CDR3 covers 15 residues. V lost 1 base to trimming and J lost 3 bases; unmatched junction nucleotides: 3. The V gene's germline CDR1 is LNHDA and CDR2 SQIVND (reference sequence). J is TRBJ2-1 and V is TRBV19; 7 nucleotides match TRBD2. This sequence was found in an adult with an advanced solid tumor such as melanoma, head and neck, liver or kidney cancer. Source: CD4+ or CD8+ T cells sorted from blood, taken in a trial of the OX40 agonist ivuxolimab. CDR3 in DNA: TGTGCCAGTAGTATAGTGGCTAGCGGCTACAATGAGCAGTTCTTC. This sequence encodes CASSIVASGYNEQFF.